The source of this T cell receptor (beta chain) is a study of blood T cell repertoires in COVID-19. Study context: Sources were T cells, B-cell-depleted T cells, or PBMCs; the material itself was cDNA or gDNA.

The CDR3 covers 11 residues. Per germline, CDR1 MDHEN and CDR2 SYDVKM. A word on this clone: Germline is not matched at one junction end, which may reflect a read error.

Clinical history reported by participants formed the basis on which cohorts were assigned. Cohort 3 donors were reported recovered after two negative PCRs, clearance, or symptom resolution. The table came from immunoSEQ multiplex PCR; TCRdb's copy has only in-frame clones and leaves some out. The sample holds 200,000 to 250,000 clones, 88% seen once. The rearrangement joins TRBV28 to TRBJ1-2, with a possible D match to TRBD1 (5 bases). This clonotype was obtained from a woman under 40 who had recovered from COVID-19. Material for sequencing was PBMCs or T cells enriched from blood (not recorded which). The CDR3 DNA sequence: TGTGCCAGCAGGGCAGGGTATGACTACACCTTC. Translation gives CASRAGYDYTF.